This T cell receptor (beta chain) comes out of a study of neurological immune-mediated disorders (dated by TCRdb to 2018 to 2020). A note on the overall study: Peripheral blood TCR-beta repertoires from patients with HTLV-I-associated myelopathy (HAM/TSP), patients with multiple sclerosis, and healthy controls were compared in the study using UMI-based sequencing. The roughly 110 TCR-beta libraries included longitudinal samples, technical triplicates and paired sorted CD4+ and CD8+ T-cell subsets alongside PBMC samples. Each longitudinal HAM/TSP and healthy donor was sampled at 3 time-points spaced at roughly 3-40 month intervals. The cohort included about 70 subjects: some 14 with HAM/TSP, around 35 with multiple sclerosis, and 20 or so healthy controls.

cDNA was synthesized by template-switch 5'RACE using a primer with a 10-nucleotide random unique molecular identifier that tagged each TCR transcript. Over 180 million TCR-beta sequences, covering 15-18 subjects, were produced in each sequencing run. The RNeasy kit was used for extraction of total RNA. The KAPA Real-time Library Amplification kit was used to amplify TCR-beta VDJ regions with primers for the TCR constant region and the 5'RACE anchor. A first PCR added sample indexes and Illumina adaptors, after which a second PCR increased the library yield. The roughly 650 bp TCR product was size-selected on a 2% E-gel SizeSelection system after Ampure bead purification. Before pooling, library quality was assessed on a Bioanalyzer, concentration was determined with Qubit, and library quantification was performed with the Kapa Library Quantification kit. Libraries were sequenced paired-end 2 x 150 bp on an Illumina HiSeq 2500. To increase sequence diversity, about 25-31% phiX was spiked into each library pool. The study's processing was this. Quality-filtered reads were processed with the UMI-based MiGEC pipeline, which removed over 75% of raw TCR sequences during error correction. VDJ genes were aligned to IMGT germline references, and clonotypes were defined by unique CDR3 amino acid sequence plus V-J genes. Clonal expansion, Shannon diversity, and CDR3 relatedness (CalcPairwiseDistances, ClusterSamples) were evaluated with VDJtools, and phylogenetic trees were built with CLCbio workbench. Clones with at least 8 unique UMIs were defined as expanded, with this threshold being based on coefficient-of-variation modelling across technical triplicates. TCRdb reprocessing: public reads trimmed at Q25 with fastp, clones called with MiXCR, in-frame beta chains kept. Entries that share a CDR3 protein sequence are merged under the most common genes and DNA. It is TCRdb's table, rather than the study itself, that gives the V and J calls and clone size. In this sample the table shows about 33,000 distinct CDR3 sequences, 13% of which occur a single time. In total, the top ten clones hold roughly 2.2% of the sample.

Findings and caveats that apply to the study as a whole: TCR clonal expansion was greatest in HAM/TSP patients and smallest in MS patients, who ranked below even healthy controls. No identical CDR3 amino acid sequences were shared among expanded clones across subjects, suggesting private TCR-beta repertoires in all groups.

In the paper's terms, the time point label means: longitudinal time-point 2. The healthy controls were volunteers from a blood bank in Maryland, USA. For unsorted PBMC libraries, 2 million PBMCs were used after storage in RNAlater at -80 degrees C until RNA extraction. Peripheral blood underwent Ficoll-Hypaque density gradient centrifugation to isolate PBMCs, which were then cryopreserved in liquid nitrogen. The sample holds many counts of this clonotype. There is no known antigen for this receptor. No base quality values were provided; no much bigger clone lies one nucleotide off. Ends trimmed: V by 8 bases, J by 6 bases; bases unmatched to a gene: 14. Including cysteine and phenylalanine, the CDR3 has 16 amino acids. The kept DNA is CDR3 alone, 48 bases in frame from the first base. CDR1 and CDR2, looked up from the germline V gene, are MRHNA and SNTAGT.

The sequenced sample consisted of PBMCs. The V and J genes are TRBV6-4 and TRBJ2-1; 9 junctional bases match TRBD2. The receptor comes from a woman between 40 and 55 years old in good health. The nucleotides are TGTGCCAGCTCCCGAGAGGGCCTAGCGGGATCCAATGAGCAGTTCTTC. Its amino acids are CASSREGLAGSNEQFF.